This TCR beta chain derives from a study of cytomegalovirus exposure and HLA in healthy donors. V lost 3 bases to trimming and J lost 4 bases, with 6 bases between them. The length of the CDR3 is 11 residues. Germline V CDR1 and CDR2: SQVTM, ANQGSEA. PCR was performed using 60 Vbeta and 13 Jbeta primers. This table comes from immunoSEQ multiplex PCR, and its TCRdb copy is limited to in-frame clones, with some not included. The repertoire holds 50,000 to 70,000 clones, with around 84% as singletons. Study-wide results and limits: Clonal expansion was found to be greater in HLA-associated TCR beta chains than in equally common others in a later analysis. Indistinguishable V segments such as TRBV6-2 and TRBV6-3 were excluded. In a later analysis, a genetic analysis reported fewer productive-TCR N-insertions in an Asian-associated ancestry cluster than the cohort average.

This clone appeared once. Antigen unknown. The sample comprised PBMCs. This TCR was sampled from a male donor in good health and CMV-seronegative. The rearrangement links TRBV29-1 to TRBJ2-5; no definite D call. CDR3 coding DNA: TGCAGCGTTGATGGCATAGAGACCCAGTACTTC. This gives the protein CSVDGIETQYF.